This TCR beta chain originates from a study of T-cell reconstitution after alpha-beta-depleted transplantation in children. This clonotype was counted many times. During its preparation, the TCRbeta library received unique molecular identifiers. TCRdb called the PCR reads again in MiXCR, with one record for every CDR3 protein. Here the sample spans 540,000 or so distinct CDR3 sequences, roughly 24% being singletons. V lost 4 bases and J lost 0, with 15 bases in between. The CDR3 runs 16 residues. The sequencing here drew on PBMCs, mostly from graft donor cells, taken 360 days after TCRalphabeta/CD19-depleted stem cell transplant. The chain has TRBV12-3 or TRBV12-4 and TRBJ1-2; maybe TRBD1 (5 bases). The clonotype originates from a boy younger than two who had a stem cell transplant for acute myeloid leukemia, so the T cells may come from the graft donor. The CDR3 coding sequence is TGTGCCAGCAGTTCCTCCCCACAGGCCTCTAACTATGGCTACACCTTC. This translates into CASSSSPQASNYGYTF.